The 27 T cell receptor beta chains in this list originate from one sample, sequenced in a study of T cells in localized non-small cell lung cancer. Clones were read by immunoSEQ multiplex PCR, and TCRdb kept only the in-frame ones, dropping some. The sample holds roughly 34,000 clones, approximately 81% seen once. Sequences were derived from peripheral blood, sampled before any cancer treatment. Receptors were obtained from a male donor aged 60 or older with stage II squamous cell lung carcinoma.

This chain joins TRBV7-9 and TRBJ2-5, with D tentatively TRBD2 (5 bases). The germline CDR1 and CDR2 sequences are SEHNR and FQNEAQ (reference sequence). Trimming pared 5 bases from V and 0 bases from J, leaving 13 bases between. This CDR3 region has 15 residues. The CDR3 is CASSDHSDYQETQYF. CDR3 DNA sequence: TGTGCCAGCAGCGACCACTCGGACTACCAAGAGACCCAGTACTTC.

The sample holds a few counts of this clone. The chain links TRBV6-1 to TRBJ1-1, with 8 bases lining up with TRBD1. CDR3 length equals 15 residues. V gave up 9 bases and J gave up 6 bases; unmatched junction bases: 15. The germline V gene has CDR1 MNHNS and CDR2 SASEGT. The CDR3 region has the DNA TGTGCCAGGTTTCTCGGCGACAGGGGTAGGGCTGAAGCTTTCTTT. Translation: CARFLGDRGRAEAFF.

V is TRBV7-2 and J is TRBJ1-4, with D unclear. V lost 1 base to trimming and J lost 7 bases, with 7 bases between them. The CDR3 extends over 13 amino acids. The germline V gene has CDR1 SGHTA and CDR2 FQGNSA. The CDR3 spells CASSLVPREKLFF. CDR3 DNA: TGTGCCAGCAGCTTAGTTCCGCGTGAAAAACTGTTTTTT.

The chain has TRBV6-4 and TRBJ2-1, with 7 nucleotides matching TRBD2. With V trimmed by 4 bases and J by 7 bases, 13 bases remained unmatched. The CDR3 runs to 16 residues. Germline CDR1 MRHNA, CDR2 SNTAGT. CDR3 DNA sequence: TGTGCCAGCAGTGTAGTTTATCCGGGGGGACGGAATGAGCAGTTCTTC. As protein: CASSVVYPGGRNEQFF.

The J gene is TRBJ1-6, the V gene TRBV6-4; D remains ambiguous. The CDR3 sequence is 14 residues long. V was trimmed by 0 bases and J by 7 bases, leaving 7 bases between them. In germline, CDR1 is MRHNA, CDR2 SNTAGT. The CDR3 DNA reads TGTGCCAGCAGTGACTCGCCAGGCAATTCACCCCTCCACTTT. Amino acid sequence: CASSDSPGNSPLHF.

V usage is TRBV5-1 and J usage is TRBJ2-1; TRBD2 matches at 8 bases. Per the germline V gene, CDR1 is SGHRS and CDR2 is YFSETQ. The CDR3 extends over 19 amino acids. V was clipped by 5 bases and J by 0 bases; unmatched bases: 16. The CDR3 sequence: CASSSGLALNPRSYNEQFF. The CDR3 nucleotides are TGCGCCAGCAGTTCCGGACTAGCCCTTAACCCACGCTCCTACAATGAGCAGTTCTTC. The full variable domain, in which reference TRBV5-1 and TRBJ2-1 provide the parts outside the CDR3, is KAGVTQTPRYLIKTRGQQVTLSCSPISGHRSVSWYQQTPGQGLQFLFEYFSETQRNKGNFPGRFSGRQFSNSRSEMNVSTLELGDSALYLCASSSGLALNPRSYNEQFFGPGTRLTVL.

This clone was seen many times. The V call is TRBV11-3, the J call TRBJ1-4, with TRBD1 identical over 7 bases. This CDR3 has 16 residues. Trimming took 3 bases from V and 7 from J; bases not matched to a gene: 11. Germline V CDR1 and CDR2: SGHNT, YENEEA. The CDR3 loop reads CASSLGQGVRGEKLFF. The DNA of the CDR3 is TGTGCCAGCAGCTTGGGGCAGGGGGTACGGGGTGAAAAACTGTTTTTT. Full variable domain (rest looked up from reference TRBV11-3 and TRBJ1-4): EAGVVQSPRYKIIEKKQPVAFWCNPISGHNTLYWYLQNLGQGPELLIRYENEEAVDDSQLPKDRFSAERLKGVDSTLKIQPAELGDSAVYLCASSLGQGVRGEKLFFGSGTQLSVL.

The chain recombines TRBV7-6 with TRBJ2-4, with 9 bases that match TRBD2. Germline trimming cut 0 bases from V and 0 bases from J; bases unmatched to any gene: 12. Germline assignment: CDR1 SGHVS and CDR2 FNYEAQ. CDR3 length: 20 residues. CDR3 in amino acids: CASSLAEAGGLKGAKNIQYF. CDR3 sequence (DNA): TGTGCCAGCAGCTTAGCGGAAGCGGGGGGCCTCAAAGGAGCCAAAAACATTCAGTACTTC. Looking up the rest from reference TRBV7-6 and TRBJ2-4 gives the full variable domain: GAGVSQSPRYKVTKRGQDVALRCDPISGHVSLYWYRQALGQGPEFLTYFNYEAQQDKSGLPNDRFSAERPEGSISTLTIQRTEQRDSAMYRCASSLAEAGGLKGAKNIQYFGAGTRLSVL.

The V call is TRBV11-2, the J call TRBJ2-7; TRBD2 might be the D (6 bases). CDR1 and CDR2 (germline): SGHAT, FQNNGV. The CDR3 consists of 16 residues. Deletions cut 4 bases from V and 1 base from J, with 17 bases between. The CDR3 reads CASSSEGTSYSYEQYF. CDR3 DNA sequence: TGTGCCAGCAGCTCAGAGGGGACTTCTTATTCCTACGAGCAGTACTTC. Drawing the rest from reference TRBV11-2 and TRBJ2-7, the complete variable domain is EAGVAQSPRYKIIEKRQSVAFWCNPISGHATLYWYQQILGQGPKLLIQFQNNGVVDDSQLPKDRFSAERLKGVDSTLKIQPAKLEDSAVYLCASSSEGTSYSYEQYFGPGTRLTVT.

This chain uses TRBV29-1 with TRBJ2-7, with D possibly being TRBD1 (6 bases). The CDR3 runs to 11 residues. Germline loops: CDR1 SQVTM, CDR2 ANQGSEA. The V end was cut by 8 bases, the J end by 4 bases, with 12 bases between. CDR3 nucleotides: TGCAGCACCCGGGACACTTACGAGCAGTACTTC. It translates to CSTRDTYEQYF.

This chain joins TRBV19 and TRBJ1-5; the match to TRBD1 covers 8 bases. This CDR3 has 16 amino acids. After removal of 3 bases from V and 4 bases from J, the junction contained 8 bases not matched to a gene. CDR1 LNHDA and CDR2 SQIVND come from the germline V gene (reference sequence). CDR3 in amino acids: CASSISPQGGNQPQHF. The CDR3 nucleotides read TGTGCCAGTAGTATTTCCCCACAGGGGGGAAATCAGCCCCAGCATTTT.

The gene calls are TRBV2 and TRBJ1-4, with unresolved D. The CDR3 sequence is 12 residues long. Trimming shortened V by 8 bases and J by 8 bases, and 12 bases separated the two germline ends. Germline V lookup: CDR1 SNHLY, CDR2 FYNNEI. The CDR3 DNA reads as TGTGCCAGCTCGGCAGGCTGGGAAAAACTGTTTTTT. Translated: CASSAGWEKLFF.

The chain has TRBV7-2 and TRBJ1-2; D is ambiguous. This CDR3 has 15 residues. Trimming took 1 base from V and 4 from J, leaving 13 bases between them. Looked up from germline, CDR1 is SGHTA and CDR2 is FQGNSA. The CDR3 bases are TGTGCCAGCAGCTTAGTGGTGTCAGACTCCTATGGCTACACCTTC. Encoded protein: CASSLVVSDSYGYTF.

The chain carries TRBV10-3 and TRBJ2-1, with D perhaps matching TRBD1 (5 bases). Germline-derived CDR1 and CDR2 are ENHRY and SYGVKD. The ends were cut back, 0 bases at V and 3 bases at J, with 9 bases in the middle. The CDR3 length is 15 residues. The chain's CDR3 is CAISESTAYYNEQFF. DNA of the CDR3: TGTGCCATCAGTGAGTCGACAGCTTACTACAATGAGCAGTTCTTC.

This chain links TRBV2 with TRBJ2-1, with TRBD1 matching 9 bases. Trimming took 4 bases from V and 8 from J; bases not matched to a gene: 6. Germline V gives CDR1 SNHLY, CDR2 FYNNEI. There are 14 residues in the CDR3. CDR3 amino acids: CASSVDRGEDEQFF. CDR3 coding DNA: TGTGCCAGCAGTGTGGACAGGGGCGAGGATGAGCAGTTCTTC.

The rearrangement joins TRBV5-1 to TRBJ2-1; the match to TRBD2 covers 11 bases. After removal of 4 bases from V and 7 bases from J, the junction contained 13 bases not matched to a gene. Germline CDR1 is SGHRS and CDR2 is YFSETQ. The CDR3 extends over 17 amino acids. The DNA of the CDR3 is TGCGCCAGCAGCCCCATCAACCGACTAGCGGGAAAGAATGAGCAGTTCTTC. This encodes CASSPINRLAGKNEQFF.

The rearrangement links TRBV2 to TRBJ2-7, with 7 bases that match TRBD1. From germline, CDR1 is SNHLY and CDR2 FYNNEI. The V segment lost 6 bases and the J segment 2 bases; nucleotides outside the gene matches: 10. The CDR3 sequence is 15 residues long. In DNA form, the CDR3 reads TGTGCCAGCAGCACCCGCGGCCAGGGGGCCTACGAGCAGTACTTC. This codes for CASSTRGQGAYEQYF.

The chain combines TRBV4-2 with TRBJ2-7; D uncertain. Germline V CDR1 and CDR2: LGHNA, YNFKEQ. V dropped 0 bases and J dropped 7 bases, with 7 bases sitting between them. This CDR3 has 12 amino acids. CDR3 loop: CASSQDQTEQYF. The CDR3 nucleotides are TGTGCCAGCAGCCAAGACCAGACGGAGCAGTACTTC.

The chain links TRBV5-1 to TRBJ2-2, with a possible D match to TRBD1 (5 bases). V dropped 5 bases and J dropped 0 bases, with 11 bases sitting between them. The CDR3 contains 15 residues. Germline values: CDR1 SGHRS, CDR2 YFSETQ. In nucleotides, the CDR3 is TGCGCCAGCAGACAGGACCCTACGAACACCGGGGAGCTGTTTTTT. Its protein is CASRQDPTNTGELFF. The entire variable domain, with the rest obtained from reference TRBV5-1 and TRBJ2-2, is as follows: KAGVTQTPRYLIKTRGQQVTLSCSPISGHRSVSWYQQTPGQGLQFLFEYFSETQRNKGNFPGRFSGRQFSNSRSEMNVSTLELGDSALYLCASRQDPTNTGELFFGEGSRLTVL.

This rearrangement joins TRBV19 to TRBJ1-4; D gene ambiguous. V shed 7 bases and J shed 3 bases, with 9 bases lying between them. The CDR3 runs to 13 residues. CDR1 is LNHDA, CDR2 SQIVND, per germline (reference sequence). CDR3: CASKRAPNEKLFF. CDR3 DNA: TGTGCCAGTAAGAGGGCTCCTAATGAAAAACTGTTTTTT.

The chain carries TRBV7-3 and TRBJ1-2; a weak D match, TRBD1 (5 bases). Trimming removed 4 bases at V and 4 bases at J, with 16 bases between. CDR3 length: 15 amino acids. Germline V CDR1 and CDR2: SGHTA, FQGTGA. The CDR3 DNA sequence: TGTGCCAGCAGCTCTCCGACGTCCAGGGTCTATGGCTACACCTTC. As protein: CASSSPTSRVYGYTF. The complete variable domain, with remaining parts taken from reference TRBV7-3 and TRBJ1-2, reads GAGVSQTPSNKVTEKGKYVELRCDPISGHTALYWYRQSLGQGPEFLIYFQGTGAADDSGLPNDRFFAVRPEGSVSTLKIQRTERGDSAVYLCASSSPTSRVYGYTFGSGTRLTVV.

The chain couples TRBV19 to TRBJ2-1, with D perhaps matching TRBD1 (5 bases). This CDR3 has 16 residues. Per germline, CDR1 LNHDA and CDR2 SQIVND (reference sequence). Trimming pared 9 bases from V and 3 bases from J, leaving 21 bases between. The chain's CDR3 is CASPSTADTDYNEQFF. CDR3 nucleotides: TGTGCCAGCCCCAGCACGGCGGACACTGACTACAATGAGCAGTTCTTC.

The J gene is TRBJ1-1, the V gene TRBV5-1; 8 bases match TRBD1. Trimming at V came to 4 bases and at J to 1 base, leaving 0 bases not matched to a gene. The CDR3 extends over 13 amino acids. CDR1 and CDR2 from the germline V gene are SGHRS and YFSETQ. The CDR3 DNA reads TGCGCCAGCAGCCAGGGGGCGAACACTGAAGCTTTCTTT. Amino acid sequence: CASSQGANTEAFF. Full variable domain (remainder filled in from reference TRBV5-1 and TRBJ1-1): KAGVTQTPRYLIKTRGQQVTLSCSPISGHRSVSWYQQTPGQGLQFLFEYFSETQRNKGNFPGRFSGRQFSNSRSEMNVSTLELGDSALYLCASSQGANTEAFFGQGTRLTVV.

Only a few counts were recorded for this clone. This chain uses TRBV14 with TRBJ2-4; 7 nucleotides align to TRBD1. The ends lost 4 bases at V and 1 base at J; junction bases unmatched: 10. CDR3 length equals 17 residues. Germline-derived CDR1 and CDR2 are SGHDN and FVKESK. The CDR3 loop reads CASSPTRGIGAKNIQYF. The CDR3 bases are TGTGCCAGCAGCCCAACCAGGGGGATTGGGGCCAAAAACATTCAGTACTTC.

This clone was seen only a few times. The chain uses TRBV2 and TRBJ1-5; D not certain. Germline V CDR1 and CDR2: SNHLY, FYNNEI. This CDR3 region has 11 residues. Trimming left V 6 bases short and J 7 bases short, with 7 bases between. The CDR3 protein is CASRYEQPQHF. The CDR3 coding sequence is TGTGCCAGCAGGTATGAGCAGCCCCAGCATTTT.

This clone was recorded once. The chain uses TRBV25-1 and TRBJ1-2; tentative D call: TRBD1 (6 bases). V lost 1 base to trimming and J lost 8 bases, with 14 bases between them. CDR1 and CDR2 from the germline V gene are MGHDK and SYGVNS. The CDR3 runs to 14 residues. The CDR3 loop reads CASSEWSETGGYTF. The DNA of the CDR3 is TGTGCCAGCAGTGAATGGAGTGAAACAGGGGGCTACACCTTC.

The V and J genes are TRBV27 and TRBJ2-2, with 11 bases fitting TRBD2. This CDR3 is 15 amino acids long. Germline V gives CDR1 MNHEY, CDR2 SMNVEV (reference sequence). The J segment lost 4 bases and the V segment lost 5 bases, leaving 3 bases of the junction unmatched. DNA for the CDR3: TGTGCCAGCAGTGGCGGGACTAGCGGCACCGGGGAGCTGTTTTTT. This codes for CASSGGTSGTGELFF.